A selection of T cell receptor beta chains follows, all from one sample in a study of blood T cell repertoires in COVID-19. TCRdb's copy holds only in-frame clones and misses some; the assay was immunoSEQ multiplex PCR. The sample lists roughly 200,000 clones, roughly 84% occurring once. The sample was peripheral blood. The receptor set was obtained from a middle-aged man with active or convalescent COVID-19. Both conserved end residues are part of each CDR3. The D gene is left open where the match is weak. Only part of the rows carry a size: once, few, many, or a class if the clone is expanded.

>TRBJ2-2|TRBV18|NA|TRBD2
TGTGCCAGCTCACCACCTAGCGGGGGGGCCTCCCCCGGGGAGCTGTTTTTT
CASSPPSGGASPGELFF
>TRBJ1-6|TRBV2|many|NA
TGTGCCAGCAAGGGGTGGGATTATAATTCACCCCTCCACTTT
CASKGWDYNSPLHF
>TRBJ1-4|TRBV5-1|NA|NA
TGCGCCAGCAGCTTGGACGGACGTGAGGGAAAACTGTTTTTT
CASSLDGREGKLFF
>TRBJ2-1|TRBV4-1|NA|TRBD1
TGCGCCAGCAGCCAGGACCGGGACAGGGCCAACAATGAGCAGTTCTTC
CASSQDRDRANNEQFF
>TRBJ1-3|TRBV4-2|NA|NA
TGTGCCAGCAGCCCCACTCAGGGTGGGGACACCATATATTTT
CASSPTQGGDTIYF
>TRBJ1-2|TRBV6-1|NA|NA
TGTGCCAGCAGTGAAGGAACAGGGTTGGGTAACTATGGCTACACCTTC
CASSEGTGLGNYGYTF
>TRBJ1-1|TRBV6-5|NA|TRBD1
TGTGCCAGCAGCCACAGGGGGCCGAACACTGAAGCTTTCTTT
CASSHRGPNTEAFF
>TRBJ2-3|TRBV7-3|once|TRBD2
TGTGCCAGCAGCTTAGAGGTGGGACTAGCGGGGTTCACAGATACGCAGTATTTT
CASSLEVGLAGFTDTQYF
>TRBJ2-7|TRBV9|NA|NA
TGTGCCAGCAGCGGGGGCAGGGGCTACGAGCAGTACTTC
CASSGGRGYEQYF
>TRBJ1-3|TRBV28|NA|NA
TGTGCCACCTCCGGGAGGGGGAACACCATATATTTT
CATSGRGNTIYF
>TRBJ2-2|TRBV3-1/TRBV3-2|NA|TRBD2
TGTGCCAGCAGCCTCCGGGGGGAGGTCGGGGAGCTGTTTTTT
CASSLRGEVGELFF
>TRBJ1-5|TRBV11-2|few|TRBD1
TGTGCCAGCAGCAGGGGGCCGGGGCAGCCCCAGCATTTT
CASSRGPGQPQHF
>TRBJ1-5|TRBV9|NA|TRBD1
TGTGCCAGCAGCCAACGCCGGGACAGAGACAATCAGCCCCAGCATTTT
CASSQRRDRDNQPQHF
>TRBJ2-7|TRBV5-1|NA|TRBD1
TGCGCCAGCAGAAGGACAGGGGACCACGAGCAGTACTTC
CASRRTGDHEQYF
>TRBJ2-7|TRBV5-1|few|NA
TGCGCCAGCAGCGGCCTGACAAGATCCTACGAGCAGTACTTC
CASSGLTRSYEQYF
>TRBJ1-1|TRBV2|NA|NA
TGTGCCAGCAGTTACAGGCGGAACACTGAAGCTTTCTTT
CASSYRRNTEAFF
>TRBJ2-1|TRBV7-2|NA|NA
TGTGCCGCCAGCCCAAGTCGGGGGGCGGGGAATGAGCAGTTCTTC
CAASPSRGAGNEQFF
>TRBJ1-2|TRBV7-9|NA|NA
TGTGCCAGCAGCTTGGGGGAGGTTGGCTACACCTTC
CASSLGEVGYTF
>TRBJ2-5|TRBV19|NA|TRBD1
TGTGCCAGTAGTATTCGGACAGGGGGCGAAGAGACCCAGTACTTC
CASSIRTGGEETQYF
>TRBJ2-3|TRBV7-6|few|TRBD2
TGTGCCAGCAGCTTATCTAGCGGGGTAACAGATACGCAGTATTTT
CASSLSSGVTDTQYF
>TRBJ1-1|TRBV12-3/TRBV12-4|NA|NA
TGTGCCAGCAGTCCCACAGCGAACACTGAAGCTTTCTTT
CASSPTANTEAFF
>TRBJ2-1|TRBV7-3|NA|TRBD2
TGTGCCAGCAGCCCTCTAGCGGGGAGCTACAATGAGCAGTTCTTC
CASSPLAGSYNEQFF
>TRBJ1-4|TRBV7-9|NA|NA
TGTGCCAGCAGCCCTGTGGCGGTCCTTGAAAAACTGTTTTTT
CASSPVAVLEKLFF
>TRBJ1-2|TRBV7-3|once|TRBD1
TGTGCCAGCAGCAGGGGACAGGGGGCGTATGGCTACACCTTC
CASSRGQGAYGYTF